Listed below are T cell receptor beta chains from one sample, sequenced in a study of T cell responses to AZD1222 COVID-19 vaccine. TCRdb's copy holds only in-frame clones and misses some; the assay was immunoSEQ multiplex PCR. In the table there are about 180,000 clones, roughly 88% of which are singletons. The material sequenced was peripheral blood, taken on day 0 of AZD1222 vaccination. Every receptor here comes from an adult in good health. Both conserved end residues are part of each CDR3. D genes are given only for firm matches. The size of a clone is reported for some rows only, either as once, few or many, or as a class for expanded clones.

len	j_gene	d_gene	v_gene	abundance	CDR3nt	CDR3aa
15	TRBJ2-7	NA	TRBV4-1	NA	TGCGCCAGCAGCCAAGCGCAGGGGTCTGGCTACGAGCAGTACTTC	CASSQAQGSGYEQYF
15	TRBJ1-6	NA	TRBV6-5	NA	TGTGCCAGCAGGGACCGGGGATCCGGGAATTCACCCCTCCACTTT	CASRDRGSGNSPLHF
13	TRBJ2-5	NA	TRBV12-3/TRBV12-4	NA	TGTGCCAGCAGTTTAGGGCAACCCACGACCCAGTACTTC	CASSLGQPTTQYF
14	TRBJ1-2	NA	TRBV5-1	NA	TGCGCCAGCAGCTTGGACCTAGACAGCGGCCTTTACACCTTC	CASSLDLDSGLYTF
16	TRBJ1-2	NA	TRBV11-2	NA	TGTGCCAGCAGCCCCGCCCCGGACACCAGGAACTATGGCTACACCTTC	CASSPAPDTRNYGYTF
13	TRBJ1-2	TRBD1	TRBV30	NA	TGTGCCTGGAGTCGGGACAGACCCTATGGCTACACCTTC	CAWSRDRPYGYTF
17	TRBJ2-1	TRBD2	TRBV4-2	NA	TGTGCCAGCAGCCAAGAGGCTAGCGGGGGGGGAAACAATGAGCAGTTCTTC	CASSQEASGGGNNEQFF
16	TRBJ1-5	NA	TRBV5-1	NA	TGCGCCAGCAGCCTAGGGGGGGTCCTTGGGAATCAGCCCCAGCATTTT	CASSLGGVLGNQPQHF
16	TRBJ1-1	TRBD1	TRBV30	NA	TGTGCCTGGAGCCTAGACACGACAGGGAGGAACACTGAAGCTTTCTTT	CAWSLDTTGRNTEAFF
16	TRBJ2-7	TRBD2	TRBV30	NA	TGTGCCTGGAGACCGGGACTAGGCAGACGGAGCCACGAGCAGTACTTC	CAWRPGLGRRSHEQYF
21	TRBJ2-7	TRBD1	TRBV11-3	NA	TGTGCCAGCAGCTTAGACGCATACCCCAGCAGGCCGACGAGGGGGCTCAACGAGCAGTACTTC	CASSLDAYPSRPTRGLNEQYF
16	TRBJ2-7	TRBD1	TRBV6-1	NA	TGTGCCAGCAGTGCTACTGGGGACAGCCCTTCCTACGAGCAGTACTTC	CASSATGDSPSYEQYF
14	TRBJ2-1	TRBD1	TRBV28	once	TGTGCCAGCGAATACAGGGGACCTCTGGGGGAGCAGTTCTTC	CASEYRGPLGEQFF
12	TRBJ2-7	NA	TRBV7-2	NA	TGTGCCAGCAGCTTAGAGCTCGGCGAGCAGTACTTC	CASSLELGEQYF
15	TRBJ2-7	NA	TRBV9	NA	TGTGCCAGCAGCGTAGCGGGGGGCCCCTCCTACGAGCAGTACTTC	CASSVAGGPSYEQYF
14	TRBJ2-7	NA	TRBV6-4	NA	TGTGCCAGCCCCCTCGGGCACGGAGTGTACGAGCAGTACTTC	CASPLGHGVYEQYF
14	TRBJ1-1	NA	TRBV7-8	NA	TGTGCCAGCAGCTTAGGTGGGGGGAGGACTGAAGCTTTCTTT	CASSLGGGRTEAFF
11	TRBJ2-1	NA	TRBV14	NA	TGTGCCAGCAGCCAAGAAGGCCTCCCGTTCTTC	CASSQEGLPFF
16	TRBJ1-2	TRBD1	TRBV2	NA	TGTGCCAGCAGTGAAGCAGGGGACAGCCTCAACTATGGCTACACCTTC	CASSEAGDSLNYGYTF
14	TRBJ1-5	NA	TRBV6-5	NA	TGTGCCAGCAGCCGCGATGGGGGCAATCAGCCCCAGCATTTT	CASSRDGGNQPQHF
17	TRBJ1-6	TRBD1	TRBV5-6	NA	TGTGCCAGCAGCTTGGTGCCAGTGGGGACAGGTAATTCACCCCTCCACTTT	CASSLVPVGTGNSPLHF
15	TRBJ2-5	TRBD2	TRBV11-2	NA	TGTGCCAGCAGCCCGACTAGCGGGAGGCGTGAGACCCAGTACTTC	CASSPTSGRRETQYF
14	TRBJ1-1	NA	TRBV3-1/TRBV3-2	NA	TGTGCCAGCAGCCAACCCCCCGGCGGGGGGGAAGCTTTCTTT	CASSQPPGGGEAFF
14	TRBJ1-5	NA	TRBV10-2	NA	TGCGCCAGCAGTGAAGGAGGGCGAAATCAGCCCCAGCATTTT	CASSEGGRNQPQHF
11	TRBJ2-7	NA	TRBV25-1	NA	TGTGCCAGCAGTGCCTTCTACGAGCAGTACTTC	CASSAFYEQYF
15	TRBJ2-2	NA	TRBV7-3	NA	TGTGCCAGCCGCCTTGGGGAGGCGAACACCGGGGAGCTGTTTTTT	CASRLGEANTGELFF
13	TRBJ1-5	TRBD1	TRBV2	once	TGTGCCAGCAGTGATGACAGGGGACAGCCCCAGCATTTT	CASSDDRGQPQHF
14	TRBJ2-7	NA	TRBV19	NA	TGTGCCAGTAGTATCTTGGACAGCAGATACGAGCAGTACTTC	CASSILDSRYEQYF
15	TRBJ2-5	TRBD2	TRBV7-9	NA	TGTGCCAGCAGCTCCCGGGACTACGAAGAAGAGACCCAGTACTTC	CASSSRDYEEETQYF
15	TRBJ2-1	TRBD1	TRBV5-4	NA	TGTGCCAGCAGCACGGGACAGGGTAAGGGAAATGAGCAGTTCTTC	CASSTGQGKGNEQFF
15	TRBJ1-1	TRBD1	TRBV27	NA	TGTGCCAGCAGTACGGACGGGACAGGGGTTCCTGAAGCTTTCTTT	CASSTDGTGVPEAFF
16	TRBJ1-6	TRBD1	TRBV5-4	NA	TGTGCCAGCAGCTTGGGTGCCGGACAGGGTAGAACACCCCTCCACTTT	CASSLGAGQGRTPLHF
13	TRBJ2-7	TRBD1	TRBV3-1/TRBV3-2	NA	TGTGCCAGCAGCCGACAGGGGGCCTCCGAGCAGTACTTC	CASSRQGASEQYF